The 4 T cell receptor beta chains presented below share a single source sample, sequenced in a study of blood T cells in healthy people across ages. A second PCR of about 7 to 11 cycles used a sample-barcoded 5' primer and a J-beta primer mix. TCRdb ran MiXCR on the 5' RACE reads and lists one entry per CDR3 protein. The sample comprises about 1.8 million distinct CDR3 sequences, around 48% of which are singletons, and approximately 2.1% rests with the top ten. The source material was blood. These receptors were collected from a woman aged 40-49 years in good health.

The chain combines TRBV5-1 with TRBJ2-1, with no clear D. There are 13 residues in the CDR3. Germline-derived CDR1 and CDR2 are SGHRS and YFSETQ. With 4 bases removed from V and 8 bases from J, the gap between germline ends came to 13 bases. The CDR3 nucleotides are TGCGCCAGCAGCCCGGGCTCCGCGCATGAGCAGTTCTTC. Translation: CASSPGSAHEQFF.

The gene calls are TRBV3-1 and TRBJ1-2; D is unclear. V gave up 2 bases and J gave up 1 base, with 8 bases separating them. This CDR3 contains 14 residues. Germline CDR1 LGHDT, CDR2 YNNKEL (reference sequence). This CDR3 is CASSQNADNYGYTF. CDR3 nucleotides: TGTGCCAGCAGCCAAAACGCAGATAACTATGGCTACACCTTC.

The sample holds one count of this clonotype. This chain links TRBV11-2 with TRBJ2-1; no clear D gene. The germline gives CDR1 SGHAT, CDR2 FQNNGV. V was trimmed by 1 base and J by 9 bases, leaving 13 bases between them. The CDR3 covers 14 residues. CDR3 in amino acids: CASSLGGPPSEQFF. The CDR3 region has the DNA TGTGCCAGCAGCTTAGGTGGTCCCCCAAGTGAGCAGTTCTTC.

V is TRBV12-3 or TRBV12-4 and J is TRBJ1-1; 7 nucleotides match TRBD1. With V trimmed by 5 bases and J by 1 base, 10 bases remained unmatched. The CDR3 covers 16 residues. The DNA of the CDR3 is TGTGCCAGCAGTCCGCACAGACAGGGACGGAACACTGAAGCTTTCTTT. It encodes CASSPHRQGRNTEAFF.